These T cell receptor beta chains were read from a single sample in a study of cytomegalovirus exposure and HLA in healthy donors. Method: immunoSEQ multiplex PCR; TCRdb's copy keeps in-frame clones and lacks some. The sample consists of around 120,000 clones, roughly three quarters of them appearing once. Sample: PBMCs. The receptor set was obtained from a man aged 45 to 65 in good health and CMV-seropositive. Each CDR3 is given with its conserved first and last residue. The D gene is left open where the match is weak. Only some rows state a clone size, as once, few, many or a class for expanded clones.

V,D,size,J,CDR3,DNA
TRBV10-2,TRBD1,few,TRBJ1-1,CASVGQGAQNTEAFF,TGCGCCAGCGTCGGACAGGGGGCCCAGAACACTGAAGCTTTCTTT
TRBV2,-,-,TRBJ1-5,CASSVQGQLQPQHF,TGTGCCAGCAGCGTACAGGGTCAACTACAGCCCCAGCATTTT
TRBV7-9,-,-,TRBJ2-3,CASSYTTTGWAYF,TGTGCCAGCAGTTATACTACAACGGGGTGGGCGTATTTT
TRBV5-4,TRBD2,-,TRBJ2-2,CASSLGGGATNTGELFF,TGTGCCAGCAGCTTGGGGGGGGGAGCCACGAACACCGGGGAGCTGTTTTTT
TRBV7-9,-,-,TRBJ2-1,CASSLVQTAYNEQFF,TGTGCCAGCAGCTTAGTCCAGACAGCCTACAATGAGCAGTTCTTC
TRBV7-9,TRBD1,-,TRBJ2-7,CASSFVQGARYEQYF,TGTGCCAGCAGCTTTGTACAGGGGGCGAGGTACGAGCAGTACTTC
TRBV6-4,TRBD2,-,TRBJ2-1,CASSVRGGSYNEQFF,TGTGCCAGCAGTGTACGCGGGGGCTCCTACAATGAGCAGTTCTTC
TRBV28,TRBD1,few,TRBJ2-7,CASSYRTGPSYEQYF,TGTGCCAGCAGTTACCGGACAGGCCCGTCCTACGAGCAGTACTTC
TRBV7-2,TRBD2,-,TRBJ2-7,CASSPGTSGSYEQYF,TGTGCCAGCAGCCCCGGGACTAGCGGGAGCTACGAGCAGTACTTC
TRBV6-6,TRBD1,-,TRBJ2-5,CASTGGGQTQYF,TGTGCCAGCACAGGGGGCGGACAGACCCAGTACTTC
TRBV21-1,-,-,TRBJ1-3,CASSIRDRELRGNTIYF,TGTGCCAGCAGCATCCGGGACAGGGAGTTGAGGGGAAACACCATATATTTT
TRBV7-9,-,once,TRBJ2-1,CASSLTTRASSRNEQFF,TGTGCCAGCAGCTTAACAACGAGGGCTAGCTCGAGGAATGAGCAGTTCTTC
TRBV7-7,TRBD2,-,TRBJ2-5,CASSLALAGGTEETQYF,TGTGCTAGCAGCTTAGCACTAGCGGGAGGCACGGAGGAGACCCAGTACTTC
TRBV14,TRBD1,-,TRBJ1-5,CASSQDEGRHRGGNQPQHF,TGTGCCAGCAGCCAAGATGAAGGGAGGCACAGGGGGGGAAATCAGCCCCAGCATTTT
TRBV28,TRBD1,few,TRBJ1-3,CASRIRRRDRVNRSGNTIYF,TGTGCCAGCAGGATTAGGCGCAGAGACAGGGTAAATCGTTCTGGAAACACCATATATTTT
TRBV6-5,TRBD1,-,TRBJ1-2,CASSYSTGREGYGYTF,TGTGCCAGCAGTTACTCGACAGGGCGGGAGGGGTATGGCTACACCTTC
TRBV6-1,TRBD1,-,TRBJ2-2,CASLGQGGTGELFF,TGTGCCAGCTTAGGACAGGGGGGCACCGGGGAGCTGTTTTTT
TRBV5-1,-,-,TRBJ1-1,CASSVTGAGLNTEAFF,TGCGCCAGCAGCGTCACAGGTGCAGGACTGAACACTGAAGCTTTCTTT
TRBV2,TRBD2,few,TRBJ2-7,CASGRAEQYF,TGTGCCAGTGGGAGGGCCGAGCAGTACTTC
TRBV15,-,-,TRBJ2-7,CATSREGGYTYEQYF,TGTGCCACCAGCAGAGAAGGAGGGTACACCTACGAGCAGTACTTC
TRBV13,TRBD2,-,TRBJ2-7,CASSLRGASYEQYF,TGTGCCAGCAGCTTGCGGGGGGCCAGCTACGAGCAGTACTTC
TRBV11-3,-,few,TRBJ1-1,CASSPEVPGTEAFF,TGTGCCAGCAGCCCCGAGGTCCCGGGAACTGAAGCTTTCTTT
TRBV4-2,TRBD2,few,TRBJ2-1,CASSQDLTAPAGGRDEQFF,TGTGCCAGCAGCCAAGATCTAACCGCACCAGCGGGAGGGCGCGATGAGCAGTTCTTC
TRBV5-1,-,-,TRBJ2-6,CASSLVGAGANVLTF,TGCGCCAGCAGCTTGGTGGGCGCTGGGGCCAACGTCCTGACTTTC
TRBV7-6,-,-,TRBJ1-4,CASSSFSANEKLFF,TGTGCCAGCAGCTCTTTTAGTGCTAATGAAAAACTGTTTTTT
TRBV28,TRBD2,-,TRBJ2-5,CASSLPSGKETQYF,TGTGCCAGCAGTTTACCCAGCGGGAAAGAGACCCAGTACTTC
TRBV9,-,-,TRBJ2-5,CASSVSGLQGQETQYF,TGTGCCAGCAGCGTATCGGGACTCCAAGGGCAGGAGACCCAGTACTTC
TRBV9,-,few,TRBJ1-6,CASSVEQVGSPLHF,TGTGCCAGCAGCGTAGAACAGGTCGGTTCACCCCTCCACTTT
TRBV7-2,TRBD1,-,TRBJ1-5,CASSLEGAVNQPQHF,TGTGCCAGCAGCTTAGAGGGGGCAGTCAATCAGCCCCAGCATTTT
TRBV7-2,TRBD1,-,TRBJ2-2,CASSLGTGGFGELFF,TGTGCCAGCAGCCTCGGGACAGGGGGATTCGGGGAGCTGTTTTTT
TRBV5-1,-,-,TRBJ2-5,CASSFSGQETQYF,TGCGCCAGCAGCTTCTCAGGGCAAGAGACCCAGTACTTC
TRBV7-2,TRBD2,once,TRBJ2-3,CASSSLAGGPPYTQYF,TGTGCCAGCAGTTCCCTAGCGGGGGGACCCCCTTATACGCAGTATTTT
TRBV13,TRBD1,-,TRBJ1-1,CASSSLIGTGNTEAFF,TGTGCCAGCAGCTCCCTCATCGGGACAGGGAACACTGAAGCTTTCTTT
TRBV4-2,TRBD2,-,TRBJ2-7,CASSQAGGGSYEQYF,TGTGCCAGCAGCCAAGCGGGCGGGGGCTCCTACGAGCAGTACTTC
TRBV28,-,few,TRBJ1-3,CASSPSQGQDGNTIYF,TGTGCCAGCAGTCCTTCCCAGGGGCAGGATGGAAACACCATATATTTT
TRBV4-1,TRBD1,-,TRBJ1-2,CASSFPDRDYGYTF,TGCGCCAGCAGCTTTCCGGACAGGGACTATGGCTACACCTTC
TRBV6-6,TRBD1,-,TRBJ1-2,CASRPSGTDHYGYTF,TGTGCCAGCAGGCCCTCCGGGACAGATCACTATGGCTACACCTTC
TRBV5-1,TRBD1,-,TRBJ1-1,CASSTGQGTEAFF,TGCGCCAGCAGCACCGGACAGGGCACTGAAGCTTTCTTT
TRBV6-5,-,-,TRBJ2-6,CASSTGRGANVLTF,TGTGCCAGCAGTACAGGACGGGGGGCCAACGTCCTGACTTTC
TRBV19,-,-,TRBJ1-5,CASNTQASLYSNQPQHF,TGTGCCAGTAACACACAGGCGAGCCTTTATAGCAATCAGCCCCAGCATTTT
TRBV5-6,-,-,TRBJ2-3,CASSLQDTQYF,TGTGCCAGCAGCTTACAAGATACGCAGTATTTT
TRBV7-9,-,-,TRBJ1-1,CASSLKAVNTEAFF,TGTGCCAGCAGTTTAAAGGCGGTGAACACTGAAGCTTTCTTT
TRBV15,TRBD2,-,TRBJ2-1,CATSRGTSGPPAYNEQFF,TGTGCCACCAGCAGAGGGACTAGCGGGCCCCCAGCCTACAATGAGCAGTTCTTC
TRBV6-5,TRBD1,-,TRBJ2-7,CASSFRDRPYEQYF,TGTGCCAGCAGTTTCCGGGACAGACCATACGAGCAGTACTTC
TRBV7-9,-,-,TRBJ2-2,CASSSRGGGDTGELFF,TGTGCCAGCAGCTCACGAGGTGGGGGCGACACCGGGGAGCTGTTTTTT
TRBV7-6,TRBD2,-,TRBJ2-7,CASSPLGGTTGVGGEQYF,TGTGCCAGCAGCCCTTTGGGCGGGACTACTGGGGTGGGGGGGGAGCAGTACTTC
TRBV11-3,TRBD1,-,TRBJ2-5,CASSLGVTGRETQYF,TGTGCCAGCAGCTTAGGGGTGACAGGGAGAGAGACCCAGTACTTC
TRBV4-3,-,-,TRBJ1-6,CASSQAGGSYNSPLHF,TGCGCCAGCAGCCAAGCCGGAGGGTCCTATAATTCACCCCTCCACTTT
TRBV18,-,-,TRBJ1-6,CASSPQGDNSPLHF,TGTGCCAGCTCACCACAGGGGGATAATTCACCCCTCCACTTT
TRBV27,TRBD2,-,TRBJ2-1,CASSYGPSGSLDEQFF,TGTGCCAGCAGTTATGGTCCTAGCGGGAGTTTAGATGAGCAGTTCTTC
TRBV29-1,-,-,TRBJ2-7,CSVGGGHGGYEQYF,TGCAGCGTTGGAGGAGGCCATGGGGGCTACGAGCAGTACTTC
TRBV5-5,-,-,TRBJ2-7,CASSLSTTYEQYF,TGTGCCAGCAGCTTGTCGACAACCTACGAGCAGTACTTC
TRBV11-2,-,-,TRBJ2-1,CASRTGLAGDEQFF,TGTGCCAGCCGGACGGGGTTGGCGGGCGATGAGCAGTTCTTC
TRBV10-3,-,-,TRBJ1-4,CAISDYSATNEKLFF,TGTGCCATCAGCGATTACAGTGCAACTAATGAAAAACTGTTTTTT